This T cell receptor (beta chain) appears in the sequencing data of a study of shared clonotypes between healthy human individuals. Study-wide background: Donors had three CD4 naive, three CD4 memory, two CD8 naive and one CD8 memory plate apiece. Study findings and constraints: Clonotype sharing among donors was thought likely to change with sequencing depth.

Germline-derived CDR1 and CDR2 are MGHRA and YSYEKL. This CDR3 is built from 18 residues. The junction had 9 bases not matched to a gene; V was cut back by 1 base and J by 2 bases. Assay used: immunoSEQ multiplex PCR; TCRdb lists only in-frame clones, some missing. The data contain hundreds of thousands of clones, 95% to 96% of them singletons. Terminally differentiated effector memory CD45RA+ cells were excluded from the naive CD8 cells, which were CD45RO-negative and positively selected for CCR7. This clone was detected only once. Its specificity is unknown. The receptor was isolated from a woman in her twenties or thirties in good health. The chain joins TRBV4-1 to TRBJ2-1, with 9 bases matching TRBD1. The sample comprised naive CD8+ T cells sorted from blood. The CDR3 loop is CASSQGPPGTGTYNEQFF. The CDR3 bases are TGCGCCAGCAGCCAAGGCCCTCCGGGGACAGGGACCTACAATGAGCAGTTCTTC.